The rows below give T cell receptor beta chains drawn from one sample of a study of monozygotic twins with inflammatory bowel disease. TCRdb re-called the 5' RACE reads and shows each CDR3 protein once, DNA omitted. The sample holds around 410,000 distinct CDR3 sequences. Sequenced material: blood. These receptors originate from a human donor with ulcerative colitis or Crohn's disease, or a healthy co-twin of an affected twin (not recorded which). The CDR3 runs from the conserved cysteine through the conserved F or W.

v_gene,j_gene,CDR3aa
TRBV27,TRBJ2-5,CASRPLAVETQYF
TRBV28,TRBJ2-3,CASRGATDTQYF
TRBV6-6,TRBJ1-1,CASRRPRAEAFF
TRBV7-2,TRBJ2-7,CASSRVPTYEQYF
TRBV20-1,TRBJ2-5,CSAIFIVRETQYF
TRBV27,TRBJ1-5,CASSLGWGQPQHF
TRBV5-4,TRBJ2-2,CASSLEWGRSAGELFF
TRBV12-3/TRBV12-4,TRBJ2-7,CASSSQTGTGPYEQYF
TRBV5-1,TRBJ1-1,CASRPSGTGGRYTEAFF
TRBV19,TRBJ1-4,CASSAIMRLTATNEKLFF
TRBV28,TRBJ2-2,CASSLVNTGELFF
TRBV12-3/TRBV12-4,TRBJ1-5,CASRRGANQPQHF
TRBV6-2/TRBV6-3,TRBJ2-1,CASIEGGKGSYNEQFF
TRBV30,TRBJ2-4,CAYNRAAGNIQYF
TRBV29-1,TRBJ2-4,CSVLGAGAKNIQYF
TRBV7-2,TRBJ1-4,CASSLVGGINEKLFF
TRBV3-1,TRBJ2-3,CASSHGTSTDTQYF
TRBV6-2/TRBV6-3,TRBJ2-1,CASSNREWRFF
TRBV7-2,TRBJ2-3,CASTLQTGVRTDTQYF
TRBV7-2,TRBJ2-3,CASSRGVSLDTQYF
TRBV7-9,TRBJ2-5,CASSLTLAGGKETQYF
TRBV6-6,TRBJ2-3,CASSYITPWKDF
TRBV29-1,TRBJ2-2,CSVHTGPNTGELFF
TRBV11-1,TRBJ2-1,CASSFLPKTSGTSSYNEQFF
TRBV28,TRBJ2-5,CASSLAVNSETQYF